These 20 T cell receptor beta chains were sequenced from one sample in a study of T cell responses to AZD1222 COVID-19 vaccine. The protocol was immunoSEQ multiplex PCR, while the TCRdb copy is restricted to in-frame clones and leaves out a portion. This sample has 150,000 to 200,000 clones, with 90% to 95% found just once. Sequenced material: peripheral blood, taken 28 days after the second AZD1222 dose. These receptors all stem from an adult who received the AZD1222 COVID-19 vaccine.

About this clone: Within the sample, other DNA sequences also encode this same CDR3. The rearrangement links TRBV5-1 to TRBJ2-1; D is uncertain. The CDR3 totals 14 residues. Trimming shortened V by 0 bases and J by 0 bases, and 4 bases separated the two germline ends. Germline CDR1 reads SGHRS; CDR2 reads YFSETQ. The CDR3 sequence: CASSLGGSYNEQFF. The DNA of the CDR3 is TGCGCCAGCAGCTTGGGTGGCTCCTACAATGAGCAGTTCTTC.

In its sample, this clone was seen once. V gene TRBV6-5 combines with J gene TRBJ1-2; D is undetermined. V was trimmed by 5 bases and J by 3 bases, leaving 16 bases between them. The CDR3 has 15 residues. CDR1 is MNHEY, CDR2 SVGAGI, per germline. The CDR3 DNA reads TGTGCCAGCAGTAAACCCGAGTCGGCCCACTATGGCTACACCTTC. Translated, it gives CASSKPESAHYGYTF.

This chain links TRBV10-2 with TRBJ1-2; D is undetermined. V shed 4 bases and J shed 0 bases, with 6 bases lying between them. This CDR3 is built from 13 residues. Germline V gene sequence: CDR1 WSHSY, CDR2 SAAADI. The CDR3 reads CASSVSPNYGYTF. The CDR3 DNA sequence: TGCGCCAGCAGTGTCAGCCCTAACTATGGCTACACCTTC.

CDR3: CASSPTGEADTQYF. The DNA of the CDR3 is TGTGCCAGCAGTCCTACAGGGGAAGCAGATACGCAGTATTTT. This chain joins TRBV9 and TRBJ2-3, with 7 bases aligning to TRBD1. Germline assignment: CDR1 SGDLS and CDR2 YYNGEE. The trim removed 5 bases at V and 4 bases at J, leaving 7 bases unmatched. The CDR3 has 14 amino acids.

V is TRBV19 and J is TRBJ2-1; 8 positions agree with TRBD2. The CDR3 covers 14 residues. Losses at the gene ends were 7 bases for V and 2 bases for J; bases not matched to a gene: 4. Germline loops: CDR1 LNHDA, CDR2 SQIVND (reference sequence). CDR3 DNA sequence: TGTGCCAGTAATCCGGGAGGGCCCTACAATGAGCAGTTCTTC. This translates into CASNPGGPYNEQFF.

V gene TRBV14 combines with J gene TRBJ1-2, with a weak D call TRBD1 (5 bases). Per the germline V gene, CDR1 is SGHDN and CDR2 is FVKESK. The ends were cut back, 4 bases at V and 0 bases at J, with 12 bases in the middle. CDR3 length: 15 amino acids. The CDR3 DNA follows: TGTGCCAGCAGCCCCCGCGGGGGTACTAACTATGGCTACACCTTC. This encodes CASSPRGGTNYGYTF.

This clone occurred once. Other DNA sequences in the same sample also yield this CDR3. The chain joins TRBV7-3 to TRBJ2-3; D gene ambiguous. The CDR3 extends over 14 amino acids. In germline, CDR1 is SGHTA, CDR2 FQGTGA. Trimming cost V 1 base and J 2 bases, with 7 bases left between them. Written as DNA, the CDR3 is TGTGCCAGCAGCTTAATCGGCTCCACAGATACGCAGTATTTT. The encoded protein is CASSLIGSTDTQYF.

CDR3 sequence reads: CASSQGSTLDKQYF. The CDR3 DNA reads TGTGCCAGCAGCCAAGGTTCGACGTTAGATAAGCAGTACTTC. The chain employs TRBV14 and TRBJ2-7; D gene unclear. V shed 1 base and J shed 8 bases, with 15 bases lying between them. This CDR3 is built from 14 residues. Per germline, CDR1 SGHDN and CDR2 FVKESK.

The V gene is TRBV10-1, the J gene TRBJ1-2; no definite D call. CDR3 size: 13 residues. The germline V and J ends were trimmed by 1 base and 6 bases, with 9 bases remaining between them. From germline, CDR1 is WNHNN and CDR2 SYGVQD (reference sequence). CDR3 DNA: TGCGCCAGCAGTGAGTTTGCGGAGCATGGCTACACCTTC. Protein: CASSEFAEHGYTF.

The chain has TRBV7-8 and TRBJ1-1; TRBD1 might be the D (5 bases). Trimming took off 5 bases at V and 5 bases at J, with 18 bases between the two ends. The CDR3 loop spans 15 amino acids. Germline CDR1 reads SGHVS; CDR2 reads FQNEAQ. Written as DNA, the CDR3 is TGTGCCAGCAGCCTAGGTCTTCAGGGAAGAACTGAAGCTTTCTTT. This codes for CASSLGLQGRTEAFF. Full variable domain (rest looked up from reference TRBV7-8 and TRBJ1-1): GAGVSQSPRYKVAKRGQDVALRCDPISGHVSLFWYQQALGQGPEFLTYFQNEAQLDKSGLPSDRFFAERPEGSVSTLKIQRTQQEDSAVYLCASSLGLQGRTEAFFGQGTRLTVV.

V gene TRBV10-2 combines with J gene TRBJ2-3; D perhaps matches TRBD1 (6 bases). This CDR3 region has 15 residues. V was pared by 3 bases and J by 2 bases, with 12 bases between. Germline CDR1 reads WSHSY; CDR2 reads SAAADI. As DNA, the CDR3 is TGCGCCAGCAGTGATTCAGACAGGTACACAGATACGCAGTATTTT. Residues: CASSDSDRYTDTQYF.

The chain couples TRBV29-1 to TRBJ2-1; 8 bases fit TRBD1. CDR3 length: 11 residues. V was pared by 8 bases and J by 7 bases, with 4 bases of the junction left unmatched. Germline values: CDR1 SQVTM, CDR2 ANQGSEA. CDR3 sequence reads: CSPGGVNEQFF. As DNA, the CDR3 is TGCAGCCCAGGGGGCGTGAATGAGCAGTTCTTC.

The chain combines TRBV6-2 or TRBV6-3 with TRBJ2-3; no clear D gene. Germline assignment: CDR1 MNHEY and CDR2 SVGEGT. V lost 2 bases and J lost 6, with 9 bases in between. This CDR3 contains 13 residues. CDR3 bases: TGTGCCAGCAGTTACGTGGGTCTGGATACGCAGTATTTT. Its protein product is CASSYVGLDTQYF.

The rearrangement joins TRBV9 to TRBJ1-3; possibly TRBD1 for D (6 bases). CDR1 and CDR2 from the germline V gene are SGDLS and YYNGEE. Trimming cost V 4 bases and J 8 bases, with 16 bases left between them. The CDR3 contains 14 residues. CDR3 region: CASSTGTTADTIYF. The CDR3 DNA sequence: TGTGCCAGCAGCACCGGGACAACGGCTGACACCATATATTTT.

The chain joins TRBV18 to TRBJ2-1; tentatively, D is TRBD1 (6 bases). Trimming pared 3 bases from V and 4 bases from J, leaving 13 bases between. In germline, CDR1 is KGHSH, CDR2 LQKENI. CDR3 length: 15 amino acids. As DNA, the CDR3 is TGTGCCAGCTCACCCGGACAGCGAATTTACAATGAGCAGTTCTTC. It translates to CASSPGQRIYNEQFF.

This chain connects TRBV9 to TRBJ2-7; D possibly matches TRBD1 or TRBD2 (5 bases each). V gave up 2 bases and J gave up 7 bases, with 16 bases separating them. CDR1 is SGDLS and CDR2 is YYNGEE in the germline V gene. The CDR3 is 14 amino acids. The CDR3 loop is CASSVDWDGGEQYF. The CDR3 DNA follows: TGTGCCAGCAGCGTGGACTGGGACGGTGGAGAGCAGTACTTC.

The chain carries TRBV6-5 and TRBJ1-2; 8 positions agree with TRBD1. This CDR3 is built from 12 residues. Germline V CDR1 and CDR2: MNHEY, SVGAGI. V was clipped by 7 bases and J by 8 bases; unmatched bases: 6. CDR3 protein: CASTPGGRGYTF. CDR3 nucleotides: TGTGCCAGCACCCCAGGGGGCAGGGGCTACACCTTC.

Here the CDR3 DNA reads TGTGCCAGCAGCCTCGACAGCGCCCCGATCTACGAGCAGTACTTC. Encoded protein: CASSLDSAPIYEQYF. The chain links TRBV3-1 (or the pseudogene TRBV3-2) to TRBJ2-7; TRBD1 might be the D (5 bases). CDR1 LGHDT and CDR2 YNNKEL come from the germline V gene (reference sequence). The CDR3 loop spans 15 amino acids. With 4 bases removed from V and 3 bases from J, the gap between germline ends came to 16 bases.

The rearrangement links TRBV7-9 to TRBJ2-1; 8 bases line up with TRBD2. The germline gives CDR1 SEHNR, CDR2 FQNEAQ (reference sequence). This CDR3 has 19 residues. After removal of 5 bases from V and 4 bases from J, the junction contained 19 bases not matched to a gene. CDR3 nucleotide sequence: TGTGCCAGCAGCCCATTACAGGGACCAGCGGGAGATTGGTACAATGAGCAGTTCTTC. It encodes CASSPLQGPAGDWYNEQFF.

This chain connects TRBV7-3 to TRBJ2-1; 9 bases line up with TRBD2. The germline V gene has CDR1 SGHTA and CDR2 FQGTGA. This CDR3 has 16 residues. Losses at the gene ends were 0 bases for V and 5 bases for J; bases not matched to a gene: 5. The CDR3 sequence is CASSLTSAGGDNEQFF. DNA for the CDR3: TGTGCCAGCAGCTTAACGTCCGCGGGAGGGGACAATGAGCAGTTCTTC.